This T cell receptor beta chain stems from a study of CD8+CD57+ T cells in acquired aplastic anemia listed by TCRdb under 2018. Looking at the study overall: DNA extracted from sorted CD4+ and CD8+ cells had a mean of roughly 3 ug, with a range of 0.2 to 27.4 ug. CD8+CD57+ expansion was defined as frequency above the mean frequency observed in healthy subjects. General study outcomes and caveats: CD8+ Simpson's diversity did not differ significantly between patients and healthy controls (P=0.060). Around 30 CD8+ CDR3 sequences were shared between patients and controls but appeared highly expressed in patients and within their immunodominant clones.

A distance of 7 bases separates the germline ends of V and J, which lose 5 bases and 6 bases respectively. CDR1 and CDR2 were assigned from the germline V gene (reference sequence) as SEHNR and FQNEAQ. Reading from cysteine to phenylalanine, the CDR3 counts 11 amino acids. Just the 33-base CDR3 DNA is kept, in frame starting at base 1. In regard to this clonotype: This clone's antigen is unknown. One base away there is no much larger clone; base qualities are not given.

Flow cytometry had shown CD8+CD57+ cell expansion in the patients selected for sequencing. Every patient had a diagnosis of severe acquired aplastic anemia based on International Study of Aplastic Anemia and Agranulocytosis and Camitta criteria. At the time blood was sampled, none of the patients had received any therapy. In this study, sorted CD4+ and CD8+ T cells from the blood of healthy subjects and of severe aplastic anemia patients had their TCR repertoires deep-sequenced. Patients were enrolled in the USA under clinicaltrials.gov protocols 00001620, 01623167, 00001397, 00071045, 00081523 and 00961064. Ficoll-Paque density gradient centrifugation was used to isolate peripheral blood mononuclear cells. Before DNA extraction, CD4+ and CD8+ T cells were sorted with FACS or magnetic beads. Genomic DNA was used as template for profiling of TCR beta VDJ combinations and CDR3 sequences. An Illumina HiSeq 2000 was the platform used for TCR repertoire sequencing. The authors processed their data as follows. Repertoire assessment relied on Simpson's diversity index, CDR3 size and DJ length profiles, and TRBV/TRBJ rearrangement plots. The most abundant DNA sequence in the deep sequencing data was taken as the immunodominant clone. CDR3 amino acid sequences were screened for sharing across subjects and compared with published repertoires and the VDJdb database. TCRdb took the public reads, trimmed them with fastp at Q25, ran MiXCR for clone calling and kept in-frame beta chains. Entries are consolidated by CDR3 protein sequence, retaining the most common genes and DNA. The V and J calls, along with clone size, are taken from TCRdb and not from the paper's own processing. The sample table holds 160,000 or so distinct CDR3 sequences, of which roughly 45% were seen once. Of the sample, 2.5% to 4% falls within the top ten clones.

Recombination joined TRBV7-9 with TRBJ1-1, with no confidently assigned D gene. Sequenced material: sorted CD4+, CD8+, or CD8+CD57+ T cells (not recorded which) from PBMCs. This receptor was taken from a human donor with aplastic anemia. The CDR3 protein sequence reads: CASSTAAEAFF. The bases are TGTGCCAGCAGCACGGCTGCTGAAGCTTTCTTT.